This T cell receptor (beta chain) was identified during a study of human T cells and chemical hapten exposure. Germline loops: CDR1 SNHLY, CDR2 FYNNEI. V was clipped by 0 bases and J by 5 bases, with 16 bases between them. The CDR3 covers 17 residues. The time point is: patch test 2, 6 weeks after DPC sensitization. The treatment here: therapeutic diphenylcyclopropenone sensitization with weekly scalp DPC. The total RNA was obtained from whole blood that was not fractionated. TCRdb processed the RACE reads anew with MiXCR; each CDR3 protein has one entry. The sample includes about 100,000 distinct CDR3 sequences, around 10% seen only once; the top ten take around 3%. In this sample, this clonotype turned up many times.

This clonotype originated in a woman in her forties with alopecia areata. Some clones in this sample may be carry-over from other donors' samples. The V call is TRBV2, the J call TRBJ2-2, with TRBD2 as a possible D gene (5 bases). Here the sequenced sample was whole blood, taken in connection with sensitization to the hapten diphenylcyclopropenone (DPC). This chain's CDR3 is CASSEALGLAPTGELFF. As DNA, the CDR3 is TGTGCCAGCAGTGAAGCGCTTGGGCTAGCACCGACCGGGGAGCTGTTTTTT.